The 11 T cell receptor beta chains below were found in one sample sequenced in a study of T cells in Graves' hyperthyroidism and ophthalmopathy. RNA transcripts yielded amplified TCR beta CDR3 regions. Using the HTBI primer set, a first-round RT-PCR was run on the TCR CDR3. TCRdb re-analysed the multiplex PCR reads in MiXCR, keeping a single row per CDR3 protein. The sample has approximately 400,000 distinct CDR3 sequences, approximately 15% seen once. The specimen sequenced was blood. These TCRs come from a woman aged 18-29 years with Graves' hyperthyroidism that later progressed to Graves' ophthalmopathy.

This clonotype was seen many times. CDR3 in DNA: TGTGCCAGCAGCCGGGACAGACAGACGCAGTATTTT. Translating gives CASSRDRQTQYF. This rearrangement joins TRBV3-1 to TRBJ2-3, with TRBD1 matching 7 bases. The trim removed 4 bases at V and 9 bases at J, leaving 4 bases unmatched. The CDR3 totals 12 residues. Germline values: CDR1 LGHDT, CDR2 YNNKEL (reference sequence).

This clonotype occurred many times. V is TRBV29-1 and J is TRBJ2-7; D not resolved. Per germline, CDR1 SQVTM and CDR2 ANQGSEA. V shed 4 bases and J shed 0 bases, with 13 bases lying between them. The CDR3 is made up of 14 amino acids. The CDR3 loop reads CSVGRHLSSYEQYF. The CDR3, as DNA: TGCAGCGTTGGGAGACACTTATCCTCCTACGAGCAGTACTTC.

V and J are TRBV28 and TRBJ2-4; the match to TRBD1 covers 11 bases. Looked up from germline, CDR1 is MDHEN and CDR2 is SYDVKM. J lost 1 base, V lost 8 bases, and 7 bases had no gene match. There are 16 residues in the CDR3. CDR3 sequence reads: CASRRTGGLAKNIQYF. The DNA for the CDR3 is TGTGCCAGCCGCCGGACAGGGGGCTTGGCCAAAAACATTCAGTACTTC.

This clonotype was seen more than once but under ten times. The CDR3 protein is CSAPFGASGWVRSYEQYF. In DNA form, the CDR3 reads TGCAGTGCCCCCTTCGGGGCTAGCGGGTGGGTTCGGTCCTACGAGCAGTACTTC. The chain joins TRBV20-1 to TRBJ2-7, with TRBD2 matching 8 bases. J gave up 1 base and V 6 bases, and 20 bases lay outside the gene matches. The germline gives CDR1 DFQATT, CDR2 SNEGSKA (reference sequence). The CDR3 has 18 residues.

This clonotype came up many times. The V and J genes are TRBV6-5 and TRBJ2-7; possibly TRBD1 for D (5 bases). This CDR3 has 16 residues. Deletions cut 0 bases from V and 6 bases from J, with 18 bases between. CDR1 is MNHEY, CDR2 SVGAGI, per germline. Here the CDR3 reads CASSYSTGPSNVEQYF. The DNA of the CDR3 is TGTGCCAGCAGTTACTCAACAGGACCTAGTAATGTCGAGCAGTACTTC.

This clonotype was counted ten times or more. This rearrangement joins TRBV12-3 or TRBV12-4 to TRBJ2-7, with D tentatively TRBD1 (7 bases). This CDR3 has 14 amino acids. Between the trimmed V and J ends, which lost 5 bases and 3 bases, there was a span of 14 bases. CDR3 residues: CASSLRQGLYEQYF. CDR3 sequence (DNA): TGTGCCAGCAGTCTAAGACAGGGACTCTACGAGCAGTACTTC.

CDR3 nucleotide sequence: TGTGCCATCAGAAGGGCAGGGTCTGATTCACCCCTCCACTTT. Its protein product is CAIRRAGSDSPLHF. This chain connects TRBV10-3 to TRBJ1-6, with a tentative D call TRBD1 (5 bases). The V gene's germline CDR1 is ENHRY and CDR2 SYGVKD. The CDR3 contains 14 residues. The germline V and J ends were trimmed by 6 bases and 8 bases, with 14 bases remaining between them.

This clonotype has at least ten counts. This chain joins TRBV10-3 and TRBJ1-2; no definite D call. Deletions cut 7 bases from V and 5 bases from J, with 20 bases between. CDR1 is ENHRY, CDR2 SYGVKD, per germline. This CDR3 comprises 15 residues. In DNA, the CDR3 is TGTGCCATCAATGGGGATTTCGGAACCCTTTATGGCTACACCTTC. Its translation is CAINGDFGTLYGYTF.

The rearrangement uses TRBV20-1 and TRBJ2-7; D is uncertain. Trimming removed 0 bases from V and 5 bases from J, with 8 bases in between. Germline assignment: CDR1 DFQATT and CDR2 SNEGSKA (reference sequence). The CDR3 extends over 12 amino acids. CDR3 region: CSARETGDEQYF. The CDR3 DNA sequence: TGCAGTGCTAGAGAAACCGGTGACGAGCAGTACTTC.

The genes are TRBV7-6 and TRBJ2-7; 8 bases line up with TRBD2. This CDR3 has 15 residues. CDR1 and CDR2 from the germline V gene are SGHVS and FNYEAQ. V lost 0 bases, J lost 2 bases, and 3 bases stayed unmatched. The CDR3 nucleotides read TGTGCCAGCAGCTTAGCGCGGGGGGAGGCCTACGAGCAGTACTTC. This codes for CASSLARGEAYEQYF.

The chain carries TRBV2 and TRBJ2-3; D possibly corresponds to TRBD2 (6 bases). V was clipped by 8 bases and J by 6 bases, with 12 bases between them. This CDR3 spans 12 amino acids. In germline, CDR1 is SNHLY, CDR2 FYNNEI. CDR3 protein: CASYAGTDTQYF. CDR3 bases: TGTGCCAGCTACGCGGGAACCGATACGCAGTATTTT.